This entry lists 4 T cell receptor beta chains sequenced from one sample in a study of blood T cell repertoires in COVID-19. Sequenced by immunoSEQ multiplex PCR; TCRdb stores in-frame clones only, minus some. The table records 70,000 to 85,000 clones, around 82% of them present only once. The sequencing sample was made of peripheral blood. The receptors shown here come from a man at least 80 years old with active or convalescent COVID-19.

The chain combines TRBV7-2 with TRBJ2-7; TRBD1 might be the D (6 bases). Trimming cost V 4 bases and J 6 bases, with 13 bases left between them. CDR3 length: 13 residues. Germline values: CDR1 SGHTA, CDR2 FQGNSA. The CDR3 nucleotides are TGTGCCAGCAGCTCCCTAACAGGGACCGAGCAGTACTTC. Translating gives CASSSLTGTEQYF.

V gene TRBV6-2 or TRBV6-3 combines with J gene TRBJ2-7, with a tentative D call TRBD2 (6 bases). V shed 5 bases and J shed 3 bases, with 14 bases lying between them. The CDR3 loop spans 14 amino acids. Per germline, CDR1 MNHEY and CDR2 SVGEGT. The DNA for the CDR3 is TGTGCCAGCAGTGGGCGGGGCGCAGGCTACGAGCAGTACTTC. Protein sequence: CASSGRGAGYEQYF.

This rearrangement joins TRBV6-5 to TRBJ1-1; no clear D. From germline, CDR1 is MNHEY and CDR2 SVGAGI. This CDR3 region has 13 residues. V was shortened by 7 bases and J by 5 bases, with 14 bases between the two germline ends. CDR3 loop: CASMLIGETEAFF. The CDR3 DNA sequence: TGTGCCAGCATGCTGATTGGGGAGACTGAAGCTTTCTTT.

V gene TRBV15 combines with J gene TRBJ2-2; no clear D gene. CDR1 and CDR2 from the germline V gene are LNHNV and YYDKDF (reference sequence). The CDR3 covers 16 residues. The V end lost 2 bases, the J end lost 5 bases, and 15 bases lay between the germline ends. The CDR3 sequence: CATSRRAPRSTGELFF. As DNA, the CDR3 is TGTGCCACCAGCAGAAGAGCGCCTAGGTCAACCGGGGAGCTGTTTTTT.